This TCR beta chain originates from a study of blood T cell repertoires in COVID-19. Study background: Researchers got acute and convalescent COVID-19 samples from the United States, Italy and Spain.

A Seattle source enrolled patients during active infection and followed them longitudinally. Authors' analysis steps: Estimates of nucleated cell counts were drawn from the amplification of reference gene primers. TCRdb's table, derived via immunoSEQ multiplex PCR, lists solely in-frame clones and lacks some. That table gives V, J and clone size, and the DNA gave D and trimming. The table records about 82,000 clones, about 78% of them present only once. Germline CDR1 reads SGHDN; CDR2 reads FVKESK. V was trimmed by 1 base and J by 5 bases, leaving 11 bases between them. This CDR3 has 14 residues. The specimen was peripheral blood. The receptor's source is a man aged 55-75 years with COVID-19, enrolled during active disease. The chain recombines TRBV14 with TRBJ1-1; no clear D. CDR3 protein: CASSQAGLLTEAFF. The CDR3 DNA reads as TGTGCCAGCAGCCAAGCAGGCTTGTTGACTGAAGCTTTCTTT.